The 21 T cell receptor beta chains below all came from one sample that was sequenced in a study of blood T cell repertoires in COVID-19. Measured with immunoSEQ multiplex PCR; TCRdb has only the in-frame clones, and not every one. The table includes 250,000 to 300,000 clones, roughly 87% detected once. What was sequenced was peripheral blood. Receptor source: a woman between 45 and 60 years old who had recovered from COVID-19.

This chain links TRBV5-1 with TRBJ1-1; D is perhaps TRBD1 (6 bases). Per the germline V gene, CDR1 is SGHRS and CDR2 is YFSETQ. The CDR3 covers 15 residues. V lost 4 bases, J lost 1 base, and 14 bases lay in between. The CDR3 protein is CASSGWGTPNTEAFF. The CDR3 DNA follows: TGCGCCAGCAGCGGGTGGGGGACACCGAACACTGAAGCTTTCTTT.

This clone was observed a few times. The V gene is TRBV18, the J gene TRBJ2-1; tentatively, D is TRBD1 (6 bases). Trimming stripped 0 bases from V and 7 bases from J, with 16 bases between. The germline CDR1 and CDR2 sequences are KGHSH and LQKENI. This CDR3 has 16 amino acids. CDR3 region: CASSPPRTALRNEQFF. The CDR3 DNA sequence: TGTGCCAGCTCACCACCGCGGACAGCCCTTAGGAATGAGCAGTTCTTC.

This chain uses TRBV6-1 with TRBJ2-7, with TRBD1 matching over 7 bases. There are 15 residues in the CDR3. V lost 1 base and J lost 2; bases outside the gene matches: 5. Germline CDR1 is MNHNS and CDR2 is SASEGT. The DNA for the CDR3 is TGTGCCAGCAGTGAAGGTAAAGGGGGCGCCTACGAGCAGTACTTC. This translates into CASSEGKGGAYEQYF.

In its sample, this clone was seen a few times. This chain uses TRBV19 with TRBJ1-1; D unresolved. The CDR3 is made up of 14 amino acids. The germline gives CDR1 LNHDA, CDR2 SQIVND (reference sequence). V was shortened by 3 bases and J by 0 bases, with 8 bases between the two germline ends. The CDR3 DNA follows: TGTGCCAGTAGTATCCTGGCCTTGAACACTGAAGCTTTCTTT. Its translation is CASSILALNTEAFF.

This clone came up a few times. The V and J genes are TRBV7-2 and TRBJ2-7; D might be TRBD1 (5 bases). The CDR3 has 13 residues. Germline lookup yields CDR1 SGHTA and CDR2 FQGNSA. V was trimmed by 6 bases and J by 6 bases, leaving 15 bases between them. The CDR3 nucleotides read TGTGCCAGCAGTCGGACACCCCGAGCCGAGCAGTACTTC. It encodes CASSRTPRAEQYF.

This clone has just one count. The chain combines TRBV6-5 with TRBJ1-5; possibly TRBD1 for D (5 bases). CDR1 MNHEY and CDR2 SVGAGI come from the germline V gene. Trimming shortened V by 5 bases and J by 2 bases, and 13 bases separated the two germline ends. The CDR3 totals 15 residues. CDR3 coding DNA: TGTGCCAGCAGTACCTTGCGGGGGGGCAATCAGCCCCAGCATTTT. Residues: CASSTLRGGNQPQHF.

This chain uses TRBV27 with TRBJ1-5; D is perhaps TRBD1 (5 bases). CDR1 and CDR2 (germline): MNHEY, SMNVEV (reference sequence). This CDR3 is built from 16 residues. V lost 6 bases to trimming and J lost 6 bases, with 21 bases between them. The CDR3 DNA follows: TGTGCCAGCAGGCCCGCCACTGCAGGGTCGGGTCAGCCCCAGCATTTT. Encoded protein: CASRPATAGSGQPQHF.

The chain carries TRBV2 and TRBJ2-7; 7 positions match TRBD1. J lost 2 bases, V lost 8 bases, and 9 bases had no gene match. This CDR3 contains 14 residues. The germline V gene encodes CDR1 SNHLY and CDR2 FYNNEI. The CDR3, as DNA: TGTGCCAGCGGCCGGACAGGCACAACCTACGAGCAGTACTTC. Amino acid sequence: CASGRTGTTYEQYF.

A few counts support this clone. The rearrangement uses TRBV6-2 or TRBV6-3 and TRBJ1-1; D is uncertain. Germline values: CDR1 MNHEY, CDR2 SVGEGT. The CDR3 consists of 11 residues. V lost 5 bases, J lost 5 bases, and 6 bases lay in between. The CDR3 region is CASSLFTEAFF. The DNA for the CDR3 is TGTGCCAGCAGTCTATTTACTGAAGCTTTCTTT.

The V call is TRBV30, the J call TRBJ2-1, with 8 bases lining up with TRBD2. J gave up 2 bases and V 1 base, and 1 base lay outside the gene matches. Per germline, CDR1 GTSNPN and CDR2 SVGIG (reference sequence). The CDR3 loop spans 14 amino acids. This chain's CDR3 is CAWSALAAYNEQFF. In DNA, the CDR3 is TGTGCCTGGAGTGCACTAGCGGCCTACAATGAGCAGTTCTTC.

This clone was seen once. The chain uses TRBV5-1 and TRBJ1-2; TRBD1 agrees at 10 bases. The CDR3 loop spans 16 amino acids. J was trimmed by 2 bases and V by 6 bases; bases with no gene match: 10. Germline V lookup: CDR1 SGHRS, CDR2 YFSETQ. CDR3 DNA sequence: TGCGCCAGCATCGAGATTCCGGGACAGGGGAACTATGGCTACACCTTC. It translates to CASIEIPGQGNYGYTF.

V usage is TRBV5-6 and J usage is TRBJ1-3; D call uncertain. This CDR3 comprises 15 residues. V was shortened by 1 base and J by 1 base, with 9 bases between the two germline ends. Germline CDR1 reads SGHDT; CDR2 reads YYEEEE. In DNA form, the CDR3 reads TGTGCCAGCAGCTTGTGGGCAGCATCTGGAAACACCATATATTTT. Translation: CASSLWAASGNTIYF. The entire variable domain, with the rest obtained from reference TRBV5-6 and TRBJ1-3, is as follows: DAGVTQSPTHLIKTRGQQVTLRCSPKSGHDTVSWYQQALGQGPQFIFQYYEEEERQRGNFPDRFSGHQFPNYSSELNVNALLLGDSALYLCASSLWAASGNTIYFGEGSWLTVV.

The V call is TRBV5-5, the J call TRBJ2-2, with D tentatively TRBD2 (5 bases). CDR3 length equals 15 residues. Germline loops: CDR1 SGHKS, CDR2 YYEKEE (reference sequence). V was pared by 4 bases and J by 4 bases, with 14 bases between. CDR3 sequence reads: CASSPLTSSTGELFF. The CDR3 DNA reads as TGTGCCAGCAGCCCCCTCACTAGTTCCACCGGGGAGCTGTTTTTT.

The chain uses TRBV6-6 and TRBJ2-7, with a tentative D call TRBD2 (6 bases). The V end lost 2 bases, the J end lost 2 bases, and 7 bases lay between the germline ends. The CDR3 spans 13 residues. From germline, CDR1 is MNHNY and CDR2 SVGAGI (reference sequence). This CDR3 is CASSYAGTYEQYF. The DNA of the CDR3 is TGTGCCAGCAGTTACGCGGGAACCTACGAGCAGTACTTC.

This chain links TRBV11-2 with TRBJ2-5; 11 nucleotides line up with TRBD2. CDR3 length: 15 residues. After removal of 4 bases from V and 2 bases from J, the junction contained 3 bases not matched to a gene. Germline V gives CDR1 SGHAT, CDR2 FQNNGV. The CDR3 DNA reads as TGTGCCAGCAGCTCCGTAGCGGGGGGGCAAGAGACCCAGTACTTC. Amino acid sequence: CASSSVAGGQETQYF.

Written as DNA, the CDR3 is TGTGCCAGCACCCCCAAGGGGCAAGAGACCCAGTACTTC. Its protein product is CASTPKGQETQYF. The chain couples TRBV27 to TRBJ2-5; possible D gene TRBD1, 5 bases. The CDR3 has 13 residues. Germline V CDR1 and CDR2: MNHEY, SMNVEV (reference sequence). Trimming pared 7 bases from V and 2 bases from J, leaving 11 bases between.

This chain joins TRBV11-1 and TRBJ2-7; 8 bases match TRBD1. V shed 3 bases, J shed 3 bases, and the junction held 4 bases outside the gene matches. The germline CDR1 and CDR2 sequences are SGHAT and FQDESV (reference sequence). The CDR3 is made up of 14 amino acids. The CDR3 loop is CASSFGTGFYEQYF. The DNA of the CDR3 is TGTGCCAGCAGCTTCGGGACAGGTTTCTACGAGCAGTACTTC.

This clone appeared a single time. The chain carries TRBV5-1 and TRBJ1-6; 7 nucleotides agree with TRBD1. The V gene's germline CDR1 is SGHRS and CDR2 YFSETQ. The CDR3 runs 18 residues. V shed 4 bases and J 7 bases; nucleotides not matched to a gene: 17. The CDR3 sequence: CASSGTAVDVGWNSPLHF. CDR3 nucleotides: TGCGCCAGCAGCGGGACAGCGGTGGACGTGGGATGGAATTCACCCCTCCACTTT.

This clone was found once. This chain joins TRBV10-3 and TRBJ1-2; 8 nucleotides align to TRBD1. Germline lookup yields CDR1 ENHRY and CDR2 SYGVKD. The V segment lost 9 bases and the J segment 4 bases; nucleotides outside the gene matches: 10. The CDR3 loop spans 14 amino acids. CDR3 sequence (DNA): TGTGCCATAGCAACCCCGGGACAGGTCTATGGCTACACCTTC. As protein: CAIATPGQVYGYTF.

The chain is built from TRBV5-1 and TRBJ2-6; D not resolved. There are 14 residues in the CDR3. V dropped 3 bases and J dropped 2 bases, with 6 bases sitting between them. Germline V gene sequence: CDR1 SGHRS, CDR2 YFSETQ. CDR3 in amino acids: CASSSSAGANVLTF. The CDR3, as DNA: TGCGCCAGCAGCTCCTCTGCTGGGGCCAACGTCCTGACTTTC.

In its sample, this clone was seen a few times. The V and J genes are TRBV10-3 and TRBJ1-3, with D hard to call. Germline assignment: CDR1 ENHRY and CDR2 SYGVKD. The V gene lost 3 bases and the J gene lost 0 bases, with 6 bases spanning the gap. CDR3 size: 14 residues. CDR3 bases: TGTGCCATCAGTGACGGTAGCTCTGGAAACACCATATATTTT. As protein: CAISDGSSGNTIYF.